This T cell receptor beta chain was obtained from a study of STAT5B mutations in CD4+ large granular lymphocyte leukemia. The data were produced by immunoSEQ multiplex PCR, yet TCRdb's version contains in-frame clones alone and is incomplete. This sample has 20,000 to 25,000 clones; around 80% occur once, and the top ten carry 8.6%. The CDR3 covers 12 residues. V lost 3 bases to trimming and J lost 7 bases, with 10 bases between them. Germline CDR1 reads MNHEY; CDR2 reads SVGAGI. The chain carries TRBV6-5 and TRBJ2-7, with D possibly being TRBD1 (6 bases). The source material was CD4+ T cells from blood buffy coats. The sequence derives from a human donor in good health. CDR3 nucleotides: TGTGCCAGCAGTTATAGGGGGTCGGAGCAGTACTTC. Residues: CASSYRGSEQYF.